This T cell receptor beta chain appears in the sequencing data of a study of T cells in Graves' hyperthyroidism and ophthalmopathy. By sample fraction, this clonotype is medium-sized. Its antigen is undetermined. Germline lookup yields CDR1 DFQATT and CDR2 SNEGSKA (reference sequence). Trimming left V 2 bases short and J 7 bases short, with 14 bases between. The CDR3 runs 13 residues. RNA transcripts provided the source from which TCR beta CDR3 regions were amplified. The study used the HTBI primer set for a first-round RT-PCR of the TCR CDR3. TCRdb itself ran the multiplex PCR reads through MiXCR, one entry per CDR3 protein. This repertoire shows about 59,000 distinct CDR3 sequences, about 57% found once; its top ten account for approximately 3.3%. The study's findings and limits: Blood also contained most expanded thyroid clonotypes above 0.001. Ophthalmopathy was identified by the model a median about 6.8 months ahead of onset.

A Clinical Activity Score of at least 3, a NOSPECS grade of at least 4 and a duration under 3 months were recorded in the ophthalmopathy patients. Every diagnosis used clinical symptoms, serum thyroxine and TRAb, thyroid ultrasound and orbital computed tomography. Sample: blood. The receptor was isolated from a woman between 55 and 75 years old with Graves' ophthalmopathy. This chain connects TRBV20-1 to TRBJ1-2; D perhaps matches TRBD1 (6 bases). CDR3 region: CSARQGSGFGYTF. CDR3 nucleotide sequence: TGCAGTGCTAGACAGGGGAGTGGATTTGGCTACACCTTC.